What follows are 20 T cell receptor beta chains derived from one specimen sequenced in a study of regulatory T cells in long-lasting Graves disease. The time point: persistent/refractory GD, antithyroid drugs over 5 years with positive TRAb. PBMCs were the source of the RNA used for TCR sequencing. HTBI primers from iRepertoire and Arm-PCR of CDR3 regions yielded the TCR beta libraries. MiXCR was run by TCRdb on the multiplex PCR reads, yielding one entry per CDR3 protein. The table shows under 500,000 distinct CDR3 sequences, with less than 25% occurring only once. Specimen: peripheral blood mononuclear cells (PBMCs), collected when the disease was refractory, from a patient treated with antithyroid drugs. The receptors originated from a female donor with Graves disease.

This clonotype was seen at least ten times. This chain connects TRBV12-3 or TRBV12-4 to TRBJ1-2; D call uncertain. The length of the CDR3 is 13 residues. Trimming shortened V by 3 bases and J by 4 bases, and 9 bases separated the two germline ends. CDR3 protein: CASSFFNGYGYTF. The CDR3 region has the DNA TGTGCCAGCAGTTTTTTTAATGGCTATGGCTACACCTTC.

This clonotype was observed many times. The chain employs TRBV3-1 and TRBJ2-5; a weak D match, TRBD1 (6 bases). The V end was cut by 1 base, the J end by 4 bases, with 10 bases between. The CDR3 runs 14 residues. The germline gives CDR1 LGHDT, CDR2 YNNKEL (reference sequence). Written as DNA, the CDR3 is TGTGCCAGCAGCCAAGGAGTAGGGGGAGAGACCCAGTACTTC. Protein sequence: CASSQGVGGETQYF.

The chain combines TRBV13 with TRBJ1-3, with D unclear. Germline V gene data show CDR1 as PRHDT and CDR2 as FYEKMQ (reference sequence). Deletions cut 4 bases from V and 1 base from J, with 8 bases between. The CDR3 consists of 14 residues. Written as DNA, the CDR3 is TGTGCCAGCAGCTCGACCGATTCTGGAAACACCATATATTTT. Its protein is CASSSTDSGNTIYF.

This clonotype was observed many times. This chain uses TRBV12-3 or TRBV12-4 with TRBJ1-2; D is perhaps TRBD1 (5 bases). This CDR3 has 14 residues. Deletions cut 4 bases from V and 6 bases from J, with 15 bases between. In nucleotides, the CDR3 is TGTGCCAGCAGTTCGGGACCGGAGTCTCATGGCTACACCTTC. Its protein is CASSSGPESHGYTF.

This clonotype has just a few counts. The V gene is TRBV20-1, the J gene TRBJ1-5; TRBD1 matches at 7 bases. This CDR3 region has 15 residues. V was pared by 5 bases and J by 6 bases, with 13 bases of the junction left unmatched. Germline lookup yields CDR1 DFQATT and CDR2 SNEGSKA (reference sequence). The CDR3 DNA is TGCAGTGCTCCTGAAAGACAGGGAATCGGTCAGCCCCAGCATTTT. Translating gives CSAPERQGIGQPQHF.

This clonotype has ten or more counts. The rearrangement joins TRBV18 to TRBJ1-4; possibly TRBD1 for D (5 bases). This CDR3 spans 16 amino acids. Germline V CDR1 and CDR2: KGHSH, LQKENI. The ends were cut back, 5 bases at V and 8 bases at J, with 21 bases in the middle. CDR3 coding DNA: TGTGCCAGCTCATTGAGACCGGGACTCCTGGGGGAAAAACTGTTTTTT. Its protein product is CASSLRPGLLGEKLFF.

This clonotype came up a few times. This chain joins TRBV27 and TRBJ2-1; the D gene could be TRBD1 or TRBD2 (5 bases each). This CDR3 is 14 amino acids long. Germline V gene sequence: CDR1 MNHEY, CDR2 SMNVEV (reference sequence). Trimming removed 6 bases at V and 3 bases at J, with 12 bases between. The chain's CDR3 is CASRPGTDYNEQFF. The CDR3, as DNA: TGTGCCAGCAGACCCGGGACCGACTACAATGAGCAGTTCTTC.

This clonotype has ten or more counts. The chain is built from TRBV10-3 and TRBJ2-5; a weak D match, TRBD1 (5 bases). V lost 7 bases and J 2 bases, leaving 11 bases between the germline ends. CDR1 and CDR2 (germline): ENHRY, SYGVKD. The CDR3 is made up of 13 amino acids. The DNA for the CDR3 is TGTGCCATCAACTCAGGGTATCAAGAGACCCAGTACTTC. Translated: CAINSGYQETQYF.

The chain carries TRBV7-9 and TRBJ1-6; tentative D call: TRBD1 (5 bases). The CDR3 sequence is 15 residues long. From germline, CDR1 is SEHNR and CDR2 FQNEAQ (reference sequence). Trimming took off 5 bases at V and 5 bases at J, with 13 bases between the two ends. The CDR3 protein is CASSRSGGDNSPLHF. The CDR3 DNA sequence: TGTGCCAGCAGCCGCAGCGGGGGGGATAATTCACCCCTCCACTTT.

This clonotype has a handful of counts. The chain employs TRBV5-1 and TRBJ1-2, with 10 nucleotides matching TRBD1. Germline trimming cut 4 bases from V and 5 bases from J; bases unmatched to any gene: 11. Per germline, CDR1 SGHRS and CDR2 YFSETQ. This CDR3 is 16 amino acids long. The CDR3 DNA reads TGCGCCAGCAGCCAGGGGACAGGGGATAGAACGTATGGCTACACCTTC. It codes for CASSQGTGDRTYGYTF.

The CDR3 DNA reads as TGTGCCTGGACCCCCGGGACATATCAATTCGGGGAGCTGTTTTTT. This encodes CAWTPGTYQFGELFF. This chain uses TRBV30 with TRBJ2-2; D is perhaps TRBD1 (6 bases). CDR3 size: 15 residues. V gave up 4 bases and J gave up 7 bases, with 19 bases separating them. Germline CDR1 and CDR2: GTSNPN and SVGIG (reference sequence).

This clonotype has a count of ten or more. The chain carries TRBV11-2 and TRBJ2-7; 11 bases agree with TRBD2. Germline CDR1 SGHAT, CDR2 FQNNGV. The CDR3 has 16 amino acids. Trimming at V came to 3 bases and at J to 4 bases, leaving 8 bases not matched to a gene. In DNA, the CDR3 is TGTGCCAGCAGCTTTGAGGGACTAGCGGACCCGTACGAGCAGTACTTC. It is translated as CASSFEGLADPYEQYF.

This clonotype was seen only a few times. V gene TRBV20-1 combines with J gene TRBJ2-4, with 7 bases that match TRBD2. The V segment lost 3 bases and the J segment 0 bases; nucleotides outside the gene matches: 5. The CDR3 loop spans 15 amino acids. Germline lookup yields CDR1 DFQATT and CDR2 SNEGSKA (reference sequence). The DNA of the CDR3 is TGCAGTGCTAGGACTAGCCGAATAGCCAAAAACATTCAGTACTTC. Protein sequence: CSARTSRIAKNIQYF.

This chain joins TRBV6-1 and TRBJ1-2, with D hard to call. The V and J ends lost 6 bases and 2 bases respectively, with 16 bases between them. The CDR3 length is 15 residues. CDR1 MNHNS and CDR2 SASEGT come from the germline V gene. The CDR3, as DNA: TGTGCCAGCAGCCTTACCCTGGACGGGAACTATGGCTACACCTTC. It specifies CASSLTLDGNYGYTF.

This clonotype was seen at least ten times. The chain couples TRBV24-1 to TRBJ2-7, with D perhaps TRBD2 (5 bases). Germline loops: CDR1 KGHDR, CDR2 SFDVKD. V lost 5 bases and J 5 bases, leaving 18 bases between the germline ends. This CDR3 is built from 15 residues. This CDR3 reads CATSGGDTAVHEQYF. The CDR3 DNA follows: TGTGCCACCAGTGGTGGAGACACAGCGGTCCACGAGCAGTACTTC.

This clonotype was detected ten times or more. The chain has TRBV7-8 and TRBJ1-5; D uncertain. Trimming took 0 bases from V and 4 from J, leaving 22 bases between them. The CDR3 runs to 19 residues. Germline CDR1 SGHVS, CDR2 FQNEAQ. The CDR3 DNA is TGTGCCAGCAGCTTAGCGGTCTTGGACCGAGACTTAGGAAATCAGCCCCAGCATTTT. Translating gives CASSLAVLDRDLGNQPQHF.

The chain uses TRBV20-1 and TRBJ2-7; TRBD2 is a possible D gene (5 bases). V lost 0 bases and J lost 0, with 12 bases in between. The germline V gene encodes CDR1 DFQATT and CDR2 SNEGSKA (reference sequence). CDR3 length equals 15 residues. The CDR3, as DNA: TGCAGTGCTAGAGATAAAGCGGTGAGCTCCTACGAGCAGTACTTC. Its translation: CSARDKAVSSYEQYF.

The V gene is TRBV7-9, the J gene TRBJ1-1; D is possibly TRBD1 (5 bases). The CDR3 loop spans 14 amino acids. Trimming pared 3 bases from V and 4 bases from J, leaving 12 bases between. Germline lookup yields CDR1 SEHNR and CDR2 FQNEAQ (reference sequence). The CDR3 spells CASSLGDRSTEAFF. DNA of the CDR3: TGTGCCAGCAGCTTGGGGGATAGGAGCACTGAAGCTTTCTTT.

This clonotype was recorded at least ten times. The chain combines TRBV11-2 with TRBJ2-5; D is unresolved. This CDR3 spans 13 amino acids. V was pared by 5 bases and J by 4 bases, with 11 bases between. Germline V gene lookup returns CDR1 SGHAT and CDR2 FQNNGV. CDR3 in amino acids: CASSGGFGETQYF. As DNA, the CDR3 is TGTGCCAGCAGCGGTGGGTTTGGAGAGACCCAGTACTTC.

This clonotype was recorded a few times. The chain combines TRBV6-2 or TRBV6-3 with TRBJ1-1; D is unresolved. V was trimmed by 0 bases and J by 5 bases, leaving 10 bases between them. Germline V gives CDR1 MNHEY, CDR2 SVGEGT. This CDR3 spans 14 amino acids. The chain's CDR3 is CASSYSRLGTEAFF. The CDR3 bases are TGTGCCAGCAGTTACTCGAGGCTGGGGACTGAAGCTTTCTTT.